A selection of T cell receptor beta chains follows, all from one sample in a study of T cell responses to AZD1222 COVID-19 vaccine. Using immunoSEQ multiplex PCR, the repertoire was profiled, and TCRdb retains in-frame clones only, with some absent. The sample lists some 95,000 clones; roughly 85% were seen once. The source was peripheral blood, collected on day 0 of AZD1222 vaccination. These receptors came from an adult in good health. The CDR3 runs from the conserved cysteine through the conserved F or W. A D gene is named only where the DNA matches it firmly. Rows may omit the clone size; those that give it use once, few, many or a size class.

abundance	d_gene	v_gene	j_gene	CDR3aa	CDR3nt
.	.	TRBV5-1	TRBJ1-4	CASSLAATNEKLFF	TGCGCCAGCAGCTTGGCGGCAACTAATGAAAAACTGTTTTTT
.	TRBD1	TRBV29-1	TRBJ2-7	CSALGQGSSYEQYF	TGCAGCGCTCTGGGACAGGGGAGCTCCTACGAGCAGTACTTC
.	.	TRBV5-8	TRBJ2-6	CASSLKQGWANVLTF	TGTGCCAGCAGCTTGAAGCAGGGGTGGGCCAACGTCCTGACTTTC
.	.	TRBV3-1/TRBV3-2	TRBJ2-3	CASSLAEDTQYF	TGTGCCAGCAGCCTAGCGGAAGATACGCAGTATTTT
.	.	TRBV5-5	TRBJ2-3	CASSLSGSEDTQYF	TGTGCCAGCAGCTTGTCAGGGAGTGAAGATACGCAGTATTTT
.	TRBD1	TRBV4-1	TRBJ1-6	CASSQEVTGESPLHF	TGCGCCAGCAGCCAAGAAGTAACAGGGGAATCACCCCTCCACTTT
.	TRBD1	TRBV9	TRBJ1-2	CASSAATGTGGERGYTF	TGTGCCAGCAGCGCAGCAACAGGGACAGGGGGCGAGCGGGGCTACACCTTC
.	.	TRBV12-3/TRBV12-4	TRBJ1-1	CASSLFLGEAFF	TGTGCCAGCAGTTTATTTCTAGGTGAAGCTTTCTTT
.	.	TRBV10-1	TRBJ1-2	CASGWTERYGYTF	TGCGCCAGTGGTTGGACGGAAAGGTATGGCTACACCTTC
few	TRBD1	TRBV30	TRBJ1-1	CARRQGRNTEAFF	TGTGCCCGCCGACAGGGAAGAAACACTGAAGCTTTCTTT
.	.	TRBV11-3	TRBJ2-1	CASSPGYRNEQFF	TGTGCCAGCAGCCCGGGGTATCGCAATGAGCAGTTCTTC
.	TRBD1	TRBV5-1	TRBJ1-2	CASSLDRGYTF	TGCGCCAGCAGCCTGGACAGGGGCTACACCTTC
.	.	TRBV11-3	TRBJ2-5	CASSPKTSETQYF	TGTGCCAGCAGCCCGAAGACATCGGAGACCCAGTACTTC
.	.	TRBV10-3	TRBJ1-2	CAISESDGNYGYTF	TGTGCCATCAGTGAGTCGGACGGGAACTATGGCTACACCTTC
.	.	TRBV5-3	TRBJ2-7	CARATGIPKLDVYEQYF	TGTGCCAGAGCAACCGGGATCCCCAAATTAGATGTCTACGAGCAGTACTTC
.	.	TRBV2	TRBJ1-6	CASIPGLSSPLHF	TGTGCCAGCATTCCAGGGTTGTCTTCACCCCTCCACTTT